The 5 T cell receptor beta chains given below trace back to one sample, sequenced in a study of blood T cell repertoires in COVID-19. Method: immunoSEQ multiplex PCR; TCRdb's copy keeps in-frame clones and lacks some. The sample carries around 60,000 clones, around nine tenths recorded once. The sample was peripheral blood. All receptors come from a man aged 55-75 years with acute or convalescent COVID-19.

In its sample, this clone was seen once. The V gene is TRBV29-1, the J gene TRBJ1-2, with TRBD1 matching over 9 bases. V lost 7 bases to trimming and J lost 8 bases; unmatched junction nucleotides: 23. The CDR3 loop spans 17 amino acids. Germline V CDR1 and CDR2: SQVTM, ANQGSEA. The CDR3: CSARYQSGTGIFRGYTF. CDR3 coding DNA: TGCAGCGCAAGATATCAGTCCGGGACAGGGATTTTCCGGGGCTACACCTTC.

The chain uses TRBV29-1 and TRBJ2-1; tentative D call: TRBD1 (6 bases). Germline loops: CDR1 SQVTM, CDR2 ANQGSEA. This CDR3 is 12 amino acids long. The V gene lost 2 bases and the J gene lost 7 bases, with 9 bases spanning the gap. The CDR3 region is CSVELGANEQFF. The CDR3 bases are TGCAGCGTTGAATTGGGGGCAAATGAGCAGTTCTTC.

The chain recombines TRBV13 with TRBJ2-5; 11 positions match TRBD1. CDR1 and CDR2 (germline): PRHDT, FYEKMQ (reference sequence). The trim removed 5 bases at V and 4 bases at J, leaving 6 bases unmatched. This CDR3 region has 15 residues. CDR3 nucleotides: TGTGCCAGCAGCCAGCGGACAGGGGGCCGAGAGACCCAGTACTTC. Translating it yields CASSQRTGGRETQYF.

This CDR3 is CASSLSLSSGELFF. CDR3 sequence (DNA): TGCGCCAGCAGCTTGTCGTTATCCTCCGGGGAGCTGTTTTTT. The chain joins TRBV5-1 to TRBJ2-2; D gene uncertain. CDR1 is SGHRS and CDR2 is YFSETQ in the germline V gene. CDR3 length equals 14 residues. Deletions cut 1 base from V and 6 bases from J, with 10 bases between.

V usage is TRBV7-9 and J usage is TRBJ1-6; perhaps TRBD1 as D (5 bases). V lost 1 base, J lost 9 bases, and 7 bases lay in between. This CDR3 comprises 13 residues. CDR1 and CDR2 from the germline V gene are SEHNR and FQNEAQ (reference sequence). CDR3 in DNA: TGTGCCAGCAGCTTAGGGACAAGTTCACCCCTCCACTTT. Translating gives CASSLGTSSPLHF.